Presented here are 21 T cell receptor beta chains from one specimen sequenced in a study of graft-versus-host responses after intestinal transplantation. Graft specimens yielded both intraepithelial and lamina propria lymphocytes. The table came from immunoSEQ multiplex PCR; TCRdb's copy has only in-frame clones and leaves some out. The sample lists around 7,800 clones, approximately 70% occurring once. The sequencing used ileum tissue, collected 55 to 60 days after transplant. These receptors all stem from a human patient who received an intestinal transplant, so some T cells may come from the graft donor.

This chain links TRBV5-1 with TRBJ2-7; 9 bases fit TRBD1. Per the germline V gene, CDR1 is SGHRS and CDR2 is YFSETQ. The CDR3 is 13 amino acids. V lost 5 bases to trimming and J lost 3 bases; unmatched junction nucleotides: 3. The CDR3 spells CASSLTGGYEQYV. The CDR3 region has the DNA TGCGCCAGCAGTCTGACAGGGGGCTACGAGCAGTACGTC.

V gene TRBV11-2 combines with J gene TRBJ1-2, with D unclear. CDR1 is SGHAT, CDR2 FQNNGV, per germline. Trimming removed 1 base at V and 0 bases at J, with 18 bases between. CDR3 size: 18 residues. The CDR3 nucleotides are TGTGCCAGCAGCTTAGGTGCCGGGGAATTCACCCCTAACTATGGCTACACCTTC. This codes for CASSLGAGEFTPNYGYTF.

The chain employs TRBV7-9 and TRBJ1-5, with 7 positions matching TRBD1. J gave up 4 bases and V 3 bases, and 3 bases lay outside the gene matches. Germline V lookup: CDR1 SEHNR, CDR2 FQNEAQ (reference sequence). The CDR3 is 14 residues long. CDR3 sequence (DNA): TGTGCCAGCAGCTTTGGGACAGAGAATCAGCCCCAGCATTTT. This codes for CASSFGTENQPQHF.

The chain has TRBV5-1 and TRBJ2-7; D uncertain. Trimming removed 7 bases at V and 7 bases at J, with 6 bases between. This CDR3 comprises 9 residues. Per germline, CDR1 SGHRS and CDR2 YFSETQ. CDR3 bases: TGCGCCAGCGTTGGGGAGCAGTACGTC. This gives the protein CASVGEQYV.

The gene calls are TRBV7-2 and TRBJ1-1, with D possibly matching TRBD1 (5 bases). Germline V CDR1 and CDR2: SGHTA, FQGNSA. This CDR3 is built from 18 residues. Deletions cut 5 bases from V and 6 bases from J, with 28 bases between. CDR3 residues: CASSLSKRVIGEAAEAFF. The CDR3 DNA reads TGTGCCAGCAGCCTTTCCAAAAGGGTGATAGGGGAGGCCGCTGAAGCTTTCTTT.

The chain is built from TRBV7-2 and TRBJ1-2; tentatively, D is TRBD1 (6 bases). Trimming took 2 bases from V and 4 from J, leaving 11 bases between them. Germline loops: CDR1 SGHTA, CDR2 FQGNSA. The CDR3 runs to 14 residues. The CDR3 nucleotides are TGTGCCAGCAGCTTACGGGGGGCTGGCTATGGCTACACCTTC. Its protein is CASSLRGAGYGYTF.

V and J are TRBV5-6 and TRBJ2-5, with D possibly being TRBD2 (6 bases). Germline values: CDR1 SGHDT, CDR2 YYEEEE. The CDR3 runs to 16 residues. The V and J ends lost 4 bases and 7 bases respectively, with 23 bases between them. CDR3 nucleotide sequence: TGTGCCAGCAGCATACGGGGACTCCCAGCGGAGATGACCCAGTACTTC. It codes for CASSIRGLPAEMTQYF.

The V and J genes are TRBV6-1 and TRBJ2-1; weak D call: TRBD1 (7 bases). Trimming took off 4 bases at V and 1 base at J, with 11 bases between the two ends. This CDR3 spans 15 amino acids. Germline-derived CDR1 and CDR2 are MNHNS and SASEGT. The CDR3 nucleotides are TGTGCCAGCAGTGCACAGGGGAGGTCCTACAATGAGCAGTTCTTC. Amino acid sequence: CASSAQGRSYNEQFF.

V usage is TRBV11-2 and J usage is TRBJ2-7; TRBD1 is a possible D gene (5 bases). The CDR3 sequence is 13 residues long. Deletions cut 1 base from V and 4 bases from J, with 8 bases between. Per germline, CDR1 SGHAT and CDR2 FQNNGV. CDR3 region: CASSLGSGYEQYV. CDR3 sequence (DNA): TGTGCCAGCAGCTTAGGTTCAGGGTACGAGCAGTACGTC.

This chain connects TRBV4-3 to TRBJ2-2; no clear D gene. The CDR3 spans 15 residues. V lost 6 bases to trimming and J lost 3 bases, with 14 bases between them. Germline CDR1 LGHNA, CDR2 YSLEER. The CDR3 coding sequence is TGCGCCAGCAGTCCCTCTATAGCCTACACCGGGGAGCTGTTTTTT. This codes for CASSPSIAYTGELFF.

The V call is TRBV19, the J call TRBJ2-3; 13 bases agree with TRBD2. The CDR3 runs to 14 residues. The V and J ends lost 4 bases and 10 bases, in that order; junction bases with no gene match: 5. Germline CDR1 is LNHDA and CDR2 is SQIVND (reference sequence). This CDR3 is CASSKGLAGMAQYF. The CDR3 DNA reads TGTGCCAGTAGTAAGGGACTAGCGGGGATGGCGCAGTATTTT.

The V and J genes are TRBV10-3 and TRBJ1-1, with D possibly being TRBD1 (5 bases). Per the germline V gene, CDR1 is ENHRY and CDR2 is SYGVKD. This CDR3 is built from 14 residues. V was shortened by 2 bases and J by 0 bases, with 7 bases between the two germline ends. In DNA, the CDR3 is TGTGCCATCAGTGAGACGACAGTGAACACTGAAGCTTTCTTT. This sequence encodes CAISETTVNTEAFF.

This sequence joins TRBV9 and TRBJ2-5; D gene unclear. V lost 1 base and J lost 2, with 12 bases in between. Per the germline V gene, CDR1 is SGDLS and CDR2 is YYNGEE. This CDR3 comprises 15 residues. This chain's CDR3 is CASSVYGGLQETQYF. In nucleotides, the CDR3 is TGTGCCAGCAGCGTATACGGTGGGCTGCAAGAGACCCAGTACTTC.

CDR3 amino acids: CAGQGPGYYEQYV. As DNA, the CDR3 is TGTGCCGGTCAAGGGCCGGGGTACTACGAGCAGTACGTC. The V call is TRBV5-8, the J call TRBJ2-7; possible D gene TRBD2, 5 bases. The CDR3 totals 13 residues. Between the trimmed V and J ends, which lost 10 bases and 3 bases, there was a span of 17 bases. Germline CDR1 SGHTS, CDR2 YDEGEE.

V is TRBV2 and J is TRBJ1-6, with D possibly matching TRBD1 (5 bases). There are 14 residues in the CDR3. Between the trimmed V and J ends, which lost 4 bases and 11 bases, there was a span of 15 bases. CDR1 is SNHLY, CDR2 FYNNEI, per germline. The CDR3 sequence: CASSGRGTITPLHF. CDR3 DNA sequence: TGTGCCAGCAGTGGGAGGGGTACGATTACACCCCTCCACTTT.

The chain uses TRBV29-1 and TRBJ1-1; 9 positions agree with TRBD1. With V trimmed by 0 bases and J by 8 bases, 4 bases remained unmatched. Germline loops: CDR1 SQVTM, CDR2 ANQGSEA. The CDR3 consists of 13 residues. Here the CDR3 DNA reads TGCAGCGTTGAAGATCCGGGACAGGGCGAAGCTTTCTTT. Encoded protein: CSVEDPGQGEAFF.

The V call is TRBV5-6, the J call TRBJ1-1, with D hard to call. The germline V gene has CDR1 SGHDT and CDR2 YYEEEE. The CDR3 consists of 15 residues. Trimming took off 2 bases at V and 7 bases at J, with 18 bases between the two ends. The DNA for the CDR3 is TGTGCCAGCAGCTTTCTCCGGTCGGGTACCGGTGAAGCTTTCTTT. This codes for CASSFLRSGTGEAFF.

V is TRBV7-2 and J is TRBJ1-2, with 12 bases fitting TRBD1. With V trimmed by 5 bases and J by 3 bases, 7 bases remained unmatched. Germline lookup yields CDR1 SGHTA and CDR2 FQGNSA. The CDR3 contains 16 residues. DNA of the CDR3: TGTGCCAGCAGCCGCCGGGACAGGGGGCCCTACTATGGCTACACCTTC. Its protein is CASSRRDRGPYYGYTF.

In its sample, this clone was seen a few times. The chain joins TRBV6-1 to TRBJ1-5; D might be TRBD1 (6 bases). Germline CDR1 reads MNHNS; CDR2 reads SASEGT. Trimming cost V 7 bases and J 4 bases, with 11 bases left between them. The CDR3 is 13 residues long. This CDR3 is CASKDSNNQPQHF. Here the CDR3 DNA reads TGTGCCAGCAAGGACAGCAATAATCAGCCCCAGCATTTT.

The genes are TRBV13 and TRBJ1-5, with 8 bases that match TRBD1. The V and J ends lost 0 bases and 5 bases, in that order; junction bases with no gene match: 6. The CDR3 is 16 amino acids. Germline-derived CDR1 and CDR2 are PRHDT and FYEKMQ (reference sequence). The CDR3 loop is CASSLGYRGMDQPQHF. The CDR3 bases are TGTGCCAGCAGCTTAGGGTACAGGGGGATGGATCAGCCCCAGCATTTT. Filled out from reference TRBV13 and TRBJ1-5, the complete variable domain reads AAGVIQSPRHLIKEKRETATLKCYPIPRHDTVYWYQQGPGQDPQFLISFYEKMQSDKGSIPDRFSAQQFSDYHSELNMSSLELGDSALYFCASSLGYRGMDQPQHFGDGTRLSIL.

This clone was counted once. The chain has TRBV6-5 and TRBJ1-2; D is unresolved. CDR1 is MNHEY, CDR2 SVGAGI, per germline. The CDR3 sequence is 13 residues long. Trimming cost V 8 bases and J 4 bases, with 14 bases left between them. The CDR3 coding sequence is TGTGCCAGCCGACGGGAAGCGGTCTATGGCTACACCTTC. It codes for CASRREAVYGYTF.